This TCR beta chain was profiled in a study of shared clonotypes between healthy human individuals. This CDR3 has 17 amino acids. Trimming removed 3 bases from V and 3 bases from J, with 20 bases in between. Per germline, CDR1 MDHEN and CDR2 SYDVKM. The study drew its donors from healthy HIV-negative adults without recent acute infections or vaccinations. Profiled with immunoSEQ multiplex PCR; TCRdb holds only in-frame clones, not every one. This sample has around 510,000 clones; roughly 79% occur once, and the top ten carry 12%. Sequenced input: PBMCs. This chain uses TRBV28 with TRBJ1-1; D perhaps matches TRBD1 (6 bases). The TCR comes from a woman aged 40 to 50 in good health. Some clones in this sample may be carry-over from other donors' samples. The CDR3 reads CASSFGGPPGGDTEAFF. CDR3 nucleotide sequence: TGTGCCAGCAGTTTTGGGGGGCCCCCCGGGGGGGACACTGAAGCTTTCTTT.